This T cell receptor beta chain was recorded in a study of cytomegalovirus exposure and HLA in healthy donors. General observations from the study: Analysis was carried out at a later point, and it linked a missense DCLRE1C variant to TCR beta V- and J-gene trimming. Generally TCR sequences proved uncommon, though certain public TCRs appeared in numerous donors. A later analysis showed HLA-associated TCR beta chains outstripping equally common others in clonal expansion.

The PCR made use of 60 Vbeta and 13 Jbeta primers. The protocol was immunoSEQ multiplex PCR, while the TCRdb copy is restricted to in-frame clones and leaves out a portion. The sample records 150,000 to 200,000 clones, 77% being singletons. The germline V and J ends were trimmed by 6 bases and 0 bases, with 10 bases remaining between them. Germline values: CDR1 MNHEY, CDR2 SMNVEV (reference sequence). The CDR3 consists of 14 residues. As concerns this clone: Antigen specificity is unknown.

The chain recombines TRBV27 with TRBJ2-3; the D is unclear. The sample comprised PBMCs. The clonotype was recovered from a woman aged 60-70 years in good health and CMV-seropositive. CDR3 bases: TGTGCCAGCAGCCCTGCCGGGAGCACAGATACGCAGTATTTT. As protein: CASSPAGSTDTQYF.